This paragraph covers one T cell receptor beta chain sequence. Which antigen it targets is not known. Nothing much larger sits one base from this clone, and base qualities are not available. Libraries were built with the immunoSEQ multiplex PCR assay. TCRdb took this table from immuneACCESS and kept in-frame rearrangements with V and J called. Such tables lack part of the clones; where checked against another copy, unresolved V genes explain under half of the gap, and the rest is unexplained. A total of around 68,000 clones appear in this sample, more than 90% of them only once. The ten most abundant clones make up approximately 0.035% of the sample. This record comes from a study of shared T cell receptors in the human thymus (dated by TCRdb to 2020 to 2023). With respect to the entire study: The study examined how the human thymus generates shared, self-reactive T-cell receptor alpha chains.

The CDR3 runs 15 amino acids, cysteine and phenylalanine included. The entry retains the CDR3 DNA only, 45 bases that are in frame from base 1. Deletion took 1 base off V and 0 bases off J, with a span of 8 bases between the germline ends. The germline V gene (reference sequence) supplies CDR1 SGHNT and CDR2 YYREEE. Sequenced material: thymocytes. Rearrangement joined TRBV5-4 to TRBJ1-3; the D gene is unclear. This TCR derives from a human donor. Read as DNA, the sequence is TGTGCCAGCAGCTTGAGGCCAGACTCTGGAAACACCATATATTTT. Translated, it reads CASSLRPDSGNTIYF.